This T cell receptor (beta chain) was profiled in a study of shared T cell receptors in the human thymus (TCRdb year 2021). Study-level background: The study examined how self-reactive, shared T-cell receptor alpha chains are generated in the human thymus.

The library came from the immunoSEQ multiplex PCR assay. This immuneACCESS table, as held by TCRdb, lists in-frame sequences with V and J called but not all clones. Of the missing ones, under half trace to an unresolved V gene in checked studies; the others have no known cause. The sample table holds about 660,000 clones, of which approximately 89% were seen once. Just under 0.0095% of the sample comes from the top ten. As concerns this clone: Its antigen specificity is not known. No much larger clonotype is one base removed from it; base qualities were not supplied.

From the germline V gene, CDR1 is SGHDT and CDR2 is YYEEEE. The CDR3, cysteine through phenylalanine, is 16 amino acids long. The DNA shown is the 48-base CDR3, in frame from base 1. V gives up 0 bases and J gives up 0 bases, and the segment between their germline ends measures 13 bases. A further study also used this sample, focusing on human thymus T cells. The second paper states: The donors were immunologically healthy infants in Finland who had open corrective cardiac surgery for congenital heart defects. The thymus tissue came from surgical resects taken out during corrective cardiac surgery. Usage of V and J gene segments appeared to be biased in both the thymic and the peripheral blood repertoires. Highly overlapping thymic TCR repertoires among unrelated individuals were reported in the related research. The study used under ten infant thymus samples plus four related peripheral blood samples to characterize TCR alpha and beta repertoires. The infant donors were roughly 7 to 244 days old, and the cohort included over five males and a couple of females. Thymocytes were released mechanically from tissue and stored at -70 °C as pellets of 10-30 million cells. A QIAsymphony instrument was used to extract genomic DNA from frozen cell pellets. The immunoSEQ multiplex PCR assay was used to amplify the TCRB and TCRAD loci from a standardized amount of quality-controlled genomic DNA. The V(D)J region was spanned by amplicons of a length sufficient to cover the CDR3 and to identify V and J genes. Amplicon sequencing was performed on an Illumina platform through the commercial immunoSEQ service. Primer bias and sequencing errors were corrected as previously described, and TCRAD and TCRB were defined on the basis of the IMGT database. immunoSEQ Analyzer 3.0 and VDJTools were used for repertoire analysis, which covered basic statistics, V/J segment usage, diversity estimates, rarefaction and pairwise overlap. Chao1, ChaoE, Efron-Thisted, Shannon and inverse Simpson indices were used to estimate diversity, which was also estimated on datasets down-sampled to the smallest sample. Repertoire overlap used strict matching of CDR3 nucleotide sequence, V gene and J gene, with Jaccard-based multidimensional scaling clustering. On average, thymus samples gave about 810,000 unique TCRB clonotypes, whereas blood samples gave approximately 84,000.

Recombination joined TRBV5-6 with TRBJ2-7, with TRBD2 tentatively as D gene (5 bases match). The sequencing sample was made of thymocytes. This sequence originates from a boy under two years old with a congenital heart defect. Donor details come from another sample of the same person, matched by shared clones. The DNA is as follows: TGTGCCAGCAGCTTGGTGGGTCCGAGGGCCTCCTACGAGCAGTACTTC. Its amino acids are CASSLVGPRASYEQYF.